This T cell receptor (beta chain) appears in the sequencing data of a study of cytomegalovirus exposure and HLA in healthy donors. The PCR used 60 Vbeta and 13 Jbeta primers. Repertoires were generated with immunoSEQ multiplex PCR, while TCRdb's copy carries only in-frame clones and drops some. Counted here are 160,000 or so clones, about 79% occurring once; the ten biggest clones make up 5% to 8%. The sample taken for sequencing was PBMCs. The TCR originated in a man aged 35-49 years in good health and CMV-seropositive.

This CDR3 is CASSPGLAGARDTQYF. The CDR3 nucleotides are TGTGCCAGCAGTCCCGGACTAGCGGGAGCGCGGGATACGCAGTATTTT. The genes are TRBV27 and TRBJ2-3, with 13 bases that match TRBD2. The germline V gene encodes CDR1 MNHEY and CDR2 SMNVEV (reference sequence). This CDR3 has 16 amino acids. J lost 6 bases, V lost 5 bases, and 8 bases had no gene match.